This passage covers 30 T cell receptor beta chains from one sample sequenced in a study of CD8+ T cells in alopecia areata. It was cDNA, reverse transcribed from extracted RNA, that served as the sequencing template. Profiling relied on immunoSEQ multiplex PCR, and the TCRdb table lists in-frame clones only, not all of them. The profile shows 200,000 to 250,000 clones, less than 75% of them singletons. Sample treatment: oral pan-JAK inhibitor, 5-10 mg twice daily. The sample here was CD4+ T cells sorted from blood, taken at week 4, from a patient treated with tofacitinib. Every receptor here comes from a human donor with alopecia areata.

This clone was counted only a few times. This chain joins TRBV30 and TRBJ1-1; possibly TRBD1 for D (5 bases). Germline V gives CDR1 GTSNPN, CDR2 SVGIG (reference sequence). Between the trimmed V and J ends, which lost 8 bases and 11 bases, there was a span of 24 bases. The CDR3 extends over 13 amino acids. DNA of the CDR3: TGTGCCGGGTCGCATGGGCAGCTTGGGGGGGCTTTCTTT. Translation: CAGSHGQLGGAFF. Together with reference TRBV30 and TRBJ1-1, the CDR3 gives the full variable domain: SQTIHQWPATLVQPVGSPLSLECTVEGTSNPNLYWYRQAAGRGLQLLFYSVGIGQISSEVPQNLSASRPQDRQFILSSKKLLLSDSGFYLCAGSHGQLGGAFFGQGTRLTVV.

This clone has only a few counts. V is TRBV7-2 and J is TRBJ2-1, with D tentatively TRBD2 (5 bases). V gave up 0 bases and J gave up 8 bases, with 8 bases separating them. The CDR3 contains 13 residues. Germline loops: CDR1 SGHTA, CDR2 FQGNSA. The CDR3 loop is CASSLARVDEQFF. In nucleotides, the CDR3 is TGTGCCAGCAGCTTAGCGAGGGTGGATGAGCAGTTCTTC.

The CDR3 here is CSVDSGGPNTEAFF. CDR3 sequence (DNA): TGCAGCGTTGATTCGGGAGGCCCGAACACTGAAGCTTTCTTT. The V call is TRBV29-1, the J call TRBJ1-1, with D unclear. The length of the CDR3 is 14 residues. The V end was cut by 3 bases, the J end by 1 base, with 12 bases between. CDR1 and CDR2 (germline): SQVTM, ANQGSEA.

The CDR3 is CASSFQVGAYEQYF. As DNA, the CDR3 is TGTGCCAGCAGCTTTCAGGTGGGGGCCTACGAGCAGTACTTC. This chain uses TRBV5-6 with TRBJ2-7; D might be TRBD1 or TRBD2, each matching 5 bases. V lost 2 bases and J 2 bases, leaving 11 bases between the germline ends. The CDR3 covers 14 residues. Germline lookup yields CDR1 SGHDT and CDR2 YYEEEE.

The V gene is TRBV25-1, the J gene TRBJ1-2; 10 bases agree with TRBD1. Germline CDR1 MGHDK, CDR2 SYGVNS. This CDR3 has 13 residues. The ends lost 7 bases at V and 8 bases at J; junction bases unmatched: 7. CDR3 DNA: TGTGCCAGCACCCCGACAGGGGGCGCGGGCTACACCTTC. This gives the protein CASTPTGGAGYTF.

V and J are TRBV7-2 and TRBJ2-2, with unresolved D. V lost 10 bases, J lost 3 bases, and 9 bases lay in between. CDR3 length: 12 residues. Germline assignment: CDR1 SGHTA and CDR2 FQGNSA. The CDR3 region is CATALDTGELFF. CDR3 nucleotides: TGTGCCACCGCACTGGACACCGGGGAGCTGTTTTTT.

The chain recombines TRBV28 with TRBJ1-2, with 8 nucleotides matching TRBD1. The germline V gene has CDR1 MDHEN and CDR2 SYDVKM. Unmatched junction bases numbered 9, after V lost 5 bases and J lost 1 base. This CDR3 contains 16 residues. Here the CDR3 DNA reads TGTGCCAGCAGTGTCAGGGGGCCGGACCTTAACTATGGCTACACCTTC. The encoded protein is CASSVRGPDLNYGYTF.

This clone came up many times. The gene calls are TRBV6-6 and TRBJ2-7; maybe TRBD1 (6 bases). The germline V and J ends were trimmed by 5 bases and 0 bases, with 17 bases remaining between them. Germline CDR1 and CDR2: MNHNY and SVGAGI (reference sequence). This CDR3 is 16 amino acids long. CDR3 nucleotides: TGTGCCAGCAGTCAAACAGGGAAGGGAAGCTCCTACGAGCAGTACTTC. It specifies CASSQTGKGSSYEQYF.

This chain joins TRBV29-1 and TRBJ1-1; TRBD1 is a possible D gene (5 bases). The V and J ends lost 6 bases and 3 bases respectively, with 11 bases between them. The CDR3 spans 12 residues. Germline loops: CDR1 SQVTM, CDR2 ANQGSEA. Written as DNA, the CDR3 is TGCAGCGTACAGGTATTTGACACTGAAGCTTTCTTT. Translating it yields CSVQVFDTEAFF.

This clone was found a few times. The chain recombines TRBV4-3 with TRBJ1-5, with D perhaps TRBD1 (6 bases). This CDR3 comprises 15 residues. Germline V gene lookup returns CDR1 LGHNA and CDR2 YSLEER. V was clipped by 0 bases and J by 9 bases, with 15 bases between them. The CDR3 DNA follows: TGCGCCAGCAGCCAAGATAACACAGGGCGAGGGCCCCAGCATTTT. This gives the protein CASSQDNTGRGPQHF.

The chain joins TRBV6-5 to TRBJ2-7; 10 nucleotides agree with TRBD2. CDR3 length: 15 residues. V dropped 6 bases and J dropped 2; count of bases not matched to a gene: 7. Germline values: CDR1 MNHEY, CDR2 SVGAGI. The CDR3 DNA follows: TGTGCCAGCAGACCGTCTAGCGGGGGTACCTACGAGCAGTACTTC. Translated, it gives CASRPSSGGTYEQYF.

This clone has a handful of counts. This sequence joins TRBV5-5 and TRBJ1-2; D remains unclear. Trimming pared 1 base from V and 0 bases from J, leaving 4 bases between. CDR1 and CDR2 (germline): SGHKS, YYEKEE (reference sequence). CDR3 length: 13 residues. CDR3 in DNA: TGTGCCAGCAGCTTGACACCTAACTATGGCTACACCTTC. Amino acid sequence: CASSLTPNYGYTF.

The rearrangement links TRBV5-6 to TRBJ1-1; no firm D call. The CDR3 has 15 residues. The V gene lost 0 bases and the J gene lost 3 bases, with 12 bases spanning the gap. Per germline, CDR1 SGHDT and CDR2 YYEEEE. CDR3 sequence: CASSLGVRSYTEAFF. For the CDR3, the DNA is TGTGCCAGCAGCTTGGGGGTCCGGAGTTACACTGAAGCTTTCTTT.

V gene TRBV30 combines with J gene TRBJ2-2, with unresolved D. The V gene's germline CDR1 is GTSNPN and CDR2 SVGIG (reference sequence). V lost 0 bases to trimming and J lost 3 bases, with 17 bases between them. The CDR3 has 17 residues. CDR3 bases: TGTGCCTGGAGTGTACTCCACCCGGGCCCACACACCGGGGAGCTGTTTTTT. Protein sequence: CAWSVLHPGPHTGELFF.

The chain combines TRBV30 with TRBJ1-5; D is unclear. There are 14 residues in the CDR3. Trimming removed 0 bases at V and 5 bases at J, with 11 bases between. Germline V gene data show CDR1 as GTSNPN and CDR2 as SVGIG (reference sequence). As DNA, the CDR3 is TGTGCCTGGAGTGTTGAGGGAGGTTATCAGCCCCAGCATTTT. It specifies CAWSVEGGYQPQHF.

The chain employs TRBV29-1 and TRBJ1-1, with D possibly matching TRBD1 (6 bases). There are 15 residues in the CDR3. Per the germline V gene, CDR1 is SQVTM and CDR2 is ANQGSEA. V lost 6 bases to trimming and J lost 2 bases, with 19 bases between them. The CDR3 coding sequence is TGCAGCGTCCAGGGGAGCCGGACAGCTAACACTGAAGCTTTCTTT. It encodes CSVQGSRTANTEAFF. The whole variable domain, filled in from reference TRBV29-1 and TRBJ1-1, reads SAVISQKPSRDICQRGTSLTIQCQVDSQVTMMFWYRQQPGQSLTLIATANQGSEATYESGFVIDKFPISRPNLTFSTLTVSNMSPEDSSIYLCSVQGSRTANTEAFFGQGTRLTVV.

The chain links TRBV4-3 to TRBJ1-5; no clear D. Trimming took off 2 bases at V and 5 bases at J, with 10 bases between the two ends. CDR3 length equals 14 residues. CDR1 and CDR2 (germline): LGHNA, YSLEER. CDR3 residues: CASSQFKQDQPQHF. The CDR3 DNA is TGCGCCAGCAGCCAATTCAAGCAGGATCAGCCCCAGCATTTT.

This clone was seen just once. The chain has TRBV2 and TRBJ1-6, with 8 bases lining up with TRBD1. Germline lookup yields CDR1 SNHLY and CDR2 FYNNEI. CDR3 size: 16 residues. The junction had 14 bases not matched to a gene; V was cut back by 7 bases and J by 9 bases. The CDR3 region has the DNA TGTGCCAGCACCCTCGAAGCCGGACAGGGTCGTTCACCCCTCCACTTT. This codes for CASTLEAGQGRSPLHF. Supplemented by reference TRBV2 and TRBJ1-6, the full variable domain reads EPEVTQTPSHQVTQMGQEVILRCVPISNHLYFYWYRQILGQKVEFLVSFYNNEISEKSEIFDDQFSVERPDGSNFTLKIRSTKLEDSAMYFCASTLEAGQGRSPLHFGNGTRLTVT.

Ten or more counts support this clone. This chain links TRBV7-2 with TRBJ1-5; 7 bases map to TRBD1. Germline assignment: CDR1 SGHTA and CDR2 FQGNSA. The CDR3 covers 17 residues. The ends lost 5 bases at V and 1 base at J; junction bases unmatched: 11. The CDR3 sequence: CASSPLGTAGSNQPQHF. In DNA form, the CDR3 reads TGTGCCAGCAGCCCCTTAGGGACAGCAGGAAGCAATCAGCCCCAGCATTTT.

This clone was counted a single time. V gene TRBV29-1 combines with J gene TRBJ2-3; D is unresolved. V lost 4 bases and J 4 bases, leaving 12 bases between the germline ends. The CDR3 totals 13 residues. Germline CDR1 is SQVTM and CDR2 is ANQGSEA. This CDR3 is CSVVVDTPDTQYF. The CDR3 DNA follows: TGCAGCGTTGTAGTAGACACACCAGATACGCAGTATTTT.

The chain recombines TRBV6-6 with TRBJ1-2; D is ambiguous. The CDR3 covers 15 residues. In germline, CDR1 is MNHNY, CDR2 SVGAGI (reference sequence). Trimming removed 6 bases at V and 2 bases at J, with 16 bases between. This CDR3 is CASSPVGDPNYGYTF. The CDR3 coding sequence is TGTGCCAGCAGCCCGGTCGGGGATCCCAACTATGGCTACACCTTC.

This rearrangement joins TRBV30 to TRBJ2-3; D remains unclear. V lost 4 bases and J lost 4, with 12 bases in between. Germline V gene lookup returns CDR1 GTSNPN and CDR2 SVGIG (reference sequence). The CDR3 contains 13 residues. The CDR3 region is CAWKAPVADTQYF. CDR3 nucleotide sequence: TGTGCCTGGAAGGCGCCTGTCGCAGATACGCAGTATTTT.

J is TRBJ2-2 and V is TRBV5-1; D is unclear. CDR1 SGHRS and CDR2 YFSETQ come from the germline V gene. V lost 3 bases and J lost 0, with 9 bases in between. The CDR3 loop spans 15 amino acids. DNA of the CDR3: TGCGCCAGCAGCTCCTCCCTCGCGAACACCGGGGAGCTGTTTTTT. Protein: CASSSSLANTGELFF.

Notes on this clone: Within the sample, other DNA sequences also encode this same CDR3. This chain uses TRBV11-2 with TRBJ2-7; TRBD1 or TRBD2 may be the D gene (5 bases each). Trimming took off 1 base at V and 2 bases at J, with 9 bases between the two ends. The CDR3 totals 14 residues. The germline V gene has CDR1 SGHAT and CDR2 FQNNGV. DNA of the CDR3: TGTGCCAGCAGCTTAGCGGGGCGGGCCTACGAGCAGTACTTC. It encodes CASSLAGRAYEQYF.

The CDR3 here is CASSVEDLEAETQYF. For the CDR3, the DNA is TGTGCCAGCAGCGTAGAAGATTTAGAAGCAGAGACCCAGTACTTC. The chain joins TRBV9 to TRBJ2-5, with D unresolved. Germline loops: CDR1 SGDLS, CDR2 YYNGEE. Trimming pared 0 bases from V and 4 bases from J, leaving 13 bases between. This CDR3 spans 15 amino acids.

The chain has TRBV9 and TRBJ1-1; possibly TRBD1 for D (6 bases). Trimming removed 0 bases at V and 3 bases at J, with 12 bases between. CDR1 is SGDLS and CDR2 is YYNGEE in the germline V gene. There are 15 residues in the CDR3. CDR3 region: CASSVGRGAYTEAFF. The CDR3 DNA reads as TGTGCCAGCAGCGTAGGGCGGGGGGCGTACACTGAAGCTTTCTTT.

Only one count was recorded for this clone. V gene TRBV30 combines with J gene TRBJ1-1, with 7 bases aligning to TRBD1. Per the germline V gene, CDR1 is GTSNPN and CDR2 is SVGIG (reference sequence). V lost 7 bases, J lost 0 bases, and 8 bases stayed unmatched. The CDR3 sequence is 14 residues long. CDR3: CASSAGTVNTEAFF. In DNA form, the CDR3 reads TGTGCCTCGTCTGCCGGGACAGTGAACACTGAAGCTTTCTTT. Based on the CDR3 plus reference TRBV30 and TRBJ1-1, the full variable domain is SQTIHQWPATLVQPVGSPLSLECTVEGTSNPNLYWYRQAAGRGLQLLFYSVGIGQISSEVPQNLSASRPQDRQFILSSKKLLLSDSGFYLCASSAGTVNTEAFFGQGTRLTVV.

The rearrangement joins TRBV29-1 to TRBJ1-2; TRBD1 is a possible D gene (5 bases). CDR1 SQVTM and CDR2 ANQGSEA come from the germline V gene. V dropped 7 bases and J dropped 8 bases, with 17 bases sitting between them. This CDR3 is built from 12 residues. This CDR3 reads CSAGHPIGGYTF. Here the CDR3 DNA reads TGCAGCGCAGGACATCCTATTGGGGGCTACACCTTC.

The rearrangement uses TRBV9 and TRBJ2-6; D perhaps matches TRBD1 (5 bases). The germline V gene encodes CDR1 SGDLS and CDR2 YYNGEE. The CDR3 spans 15 residues. Trimming pared 4 bases from V and 1 base from J, leaving 9 bases between. Here the CDR3 reads CASSPQGSGANVLTF. The CDR3 coding sequence is TGTGCCAGCAGCCCCCAGGGATCTGGGGCCAACGTCCTGACTTTC.

Only a few counts were recorded for this clone. V usage is TRBV30 and J usage is TRBJ2-1; no definite D call. V dropped 0 bases and J dropped 10 bases, with 13 bases sitting between them. The CDR3 spans 13 residues. Germline CDR1 and CDR2: GTSNPN and SVGIG (reference sequence). CDR3 bases: TGTGCCTGGAGTGTACAGATGGTGCGGGAGCAGTTCTTC. It specifies CAWSVQMVREQFF.